Sequencing of this T cell receptor beta chain was carried out in a study of cytomegalovirus exposure and HLA in healthy donors. Sequenced by immunoSEQ multiplex PCR; TCRdb stores in-frame clones only, minus some. The profile shows 60,000 or so clones, approximately 90% of them singletons. Concerning this clone itself: Antigen specificity is unknown.

The validation cohort, a group of over a hundred subjects, included the donors and was separate from the roughly 700-subject first cohort. V was shortened by 6 bases and J by 1 base, with 12 bases between the two germline ends. Germline CDR1 MNHEY, CDR2 SVGAGI. This CDR3 is 14 amino acids long. General study results and limits: Subsequent analysis revealed that first-cohort TCR clusters tended to co-occur in the 110 or so validation repertoires. TCR beta chains numbering some 160 were designated cytomegalovirus-associated.

This TCR derives from a woman aged 18-29 years in good health and CMV-seronegative. This chain joins TRBV6-5 and TRBJ1-1, with a possible D match to TRBD1 (5 bases). The material sequenced was PBMCs. The DNA of the CDR3 is TGTGCCAGCAGCCGGGGGGGAACGAACACTGAAGCTTTCTTT. It is translated as CASSRGGTNTEAFF.